This TCR beta chain was sequenced for a study of monozygotic twins with inflammatory bowel disease. General study results and limits: Distinct T cell subtypes could not be told apart.

Blood samples of approximately 2.3 ml were drawn from every donor. Via template switching, UMIs carrying a 6-nucleotide sample barcode were introduced. TCRdb re-called the 5' RACE reads and gives one entry per CDR3 protein, without DNA. The sample has 300,000 to 400,000 distinct CDR3 sequences; the top ten hold approximately 2%. Turning to this clonotype: Its antigen is unidentified.

The CDR3 is 11 amino acids. Germline-derived CDR1 and CDR2 are SGHRS and YFSETQ. This TCR was sampled from a human donor with ulcerative colitis or Crohn's disease, or a healthy co-twin of an affected twin (not recorded which). Sample: blood. The rearrangement links TRBV5-1 to TRBJ2-1. CDR3 loop: CASALGNEQFF.